This T cell receptor beta chain was identified in a study of molecular identifiers for immune sequencing clone quantification. The CDR3 contains 14 residues. V lost 1 base, J lost 5 bases, and 11 bases lay in between. CDR1 and CDR2 (germline): SEHNR, FQNEAQ (reference sequence). A single record per CDR3 protein comes from TCRdb applying MiXCR to the PCR reads. The sample yields roughly 93,000 distinct CDR3 sequences, around 17% seen once. This clonotype was counted at least ten times. Sequencing was performed on naive CD8+ T cells from blood, with Jurkat cell RNA spiked in. Indicated subset: FACS-sorted CD8+CD4-CCR7+CD45RA+ naive T cells. This sequence joins TRBV7-9 and TRBJ2-5, with D tentatively TRBD2 (5 bases). The TCR was taken from a human donor in good health. Some libraries in this study had Jurkat cell RNA spiked in. CDR3 region: CASSLVVSAETQYF. CDR3 in DNA: TGTGCCAGCAGCTTAGTTGTTAGCGCCGAGACCCAGTACTTC.